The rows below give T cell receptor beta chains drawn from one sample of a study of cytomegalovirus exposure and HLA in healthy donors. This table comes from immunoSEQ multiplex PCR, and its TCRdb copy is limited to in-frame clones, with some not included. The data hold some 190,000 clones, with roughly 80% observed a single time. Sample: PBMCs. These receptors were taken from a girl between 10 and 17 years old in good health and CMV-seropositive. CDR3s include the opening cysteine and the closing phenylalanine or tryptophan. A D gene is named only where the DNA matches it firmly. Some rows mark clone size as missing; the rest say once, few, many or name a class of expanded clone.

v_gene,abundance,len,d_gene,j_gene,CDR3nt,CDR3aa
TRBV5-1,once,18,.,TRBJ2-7,TGCGCCAGCAGCTTGAGGGCGGGTGGGGTTTTTTCCTCCTACGAGCAGTACTTC,CASSLRAGGVFSSYEQYF
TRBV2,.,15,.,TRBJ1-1,TGTGCCAGCAGTCCTAGAGGGTCAGGAAGGACTGAAGCTTTCTTT,CASSPRGSGRTEAFF
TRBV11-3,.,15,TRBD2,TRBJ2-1,TGTGCCAGCAGCCCTAGGACTAGCGGAGGGAATGAGCAGTTCTTC,CASSPRTSGGNEQFF
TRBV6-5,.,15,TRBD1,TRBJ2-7,TGTGCCAGCAGTTACTCGACAGGGGGCAACTACGAGCAGTACTTC,CASSYSTGGNYEQYF
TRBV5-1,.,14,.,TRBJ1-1,TGCGCCAGCAGCATTAACAGGGAAGACACTGAAGCTTTCTTT,CASSINREDTEAFF
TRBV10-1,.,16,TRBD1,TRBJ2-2,TGCGCCAGCAATTCCCTTTGGACAGGTTACACCGGGGAGCTGTTTTTT,CASNSLWTGYTGELFF
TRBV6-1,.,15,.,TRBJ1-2,TGTGTCAGCAGTGAAGGCTGGACAGTTAACTATGGCTACACCTTC,CVSSEGWTVNYGYTF
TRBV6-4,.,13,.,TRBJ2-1,TGTGCCAGCAGTGCCGACAGTTACAATGAGCAGTTCTTC,CASSADSYNEQFF
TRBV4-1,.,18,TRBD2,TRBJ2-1,TGCGCCAGCAGCCAAGACCTAAGGACTAGCGGGCTTCACAATGAGCAGTTCTTC,CASSQDLRTSGLHNEQFF
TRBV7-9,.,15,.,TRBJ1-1,TGTGCCAGCAGCTTATACTATCAGGGAGGAACTGAAGCTTTCTTT,CASSLYYQGGTEAFF
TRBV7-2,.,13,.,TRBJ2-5,TGTGCCAGCAGCCATGGGGCGGAGGAGACCCAGTACTTC,CASSHGAEETQYF
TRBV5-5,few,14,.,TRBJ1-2,TGTGCCAGCAGCTCTGGGACTGCAAACTATGGCTACACCTTC,CASSSGTANYGYTF